This is a list of T cell receptor beta chains from one sample in a study of shared clonotypes between healthy human individuals. Measured with immunoSEQ multiplex PCR; TCRdb has only the in-frame clones, and not every one. The sample yields under 1 million clones, 92% seen once. What was sequenced was naive CD8+ T cells sorted from blood. These receptors were taken from a man aged 25-45 years in good health. CDR3s leave out the opening cysteine and the closing phenylalanine or tryptophan.

v_call,j_call,cdr3_aa
TRBV5-5,TRBJ2-7,ASSASSGSYEQY
TRBV14,TRBJ2-1,ASSPNYNEQF
TRBV4-1,TRBJ2-1,ASSQGGSYNEQF
TRBV9,TRBJ2-5,ASSVSGRQETQY
TRBV11-2,TRBJ2-7,ASSFTIEGRLGEQY
TRBV27,TRBJ2-1,ASSLRIPGLAGPNEQF
TRBV29-1,TRBJ2-1,SVEGIGNGEQF
TRBV28,TRBJ1-5,ASSPPGNQPQH
TRBV29-1,TRBJ2-5,SFEVLETQY
TRBV28,TRBJ2-3,ASSLTDSTDTQY